The rows below give T cell receptor beta chains drawn from one sample of a study of T cells in Graves' hyperthyroidism and ophthalmopathy. TCRdb redid the calling of the multiplex PCR reads with MiXCR, one entry per CDR3 protein. Among 500,000 to 800,000 distinct CDR3 sequences listed, 45% were seen once. Sequencing was carried out using peripheral blood or thyroid tissue (not recorded which). The source of these receptors is an adult man with Graves' disease, either hyperthyroidism or ophthalmopathy (not recorded which). The CDR3 runs from the conserved cysteine through the conserved F or W. A D gene is named only where the DNA matches it firmly. Clone size is stated in some rows and not others, as once, few, many or a class when expanded.

d_call	v_call	j_call	cdr3_length	clone_size	cdr3_nt	cdr3_aa
TRBD1	TRBV7-2	TRBJ1-4	15	NA	TGTGCCAGCAGCCAAGTGGGCAGGGGGCTTGAAAAACTGTTTTTT	CASSQVGRGLEKLFF
NA	TRBV25-1	TRBJ1-2	15	many	TGTGCCAGCAGTGATTCCAGGGCTTCTAACTATGGCTACACCTTC	CASSDSRASNYGYTF
NA	TRBV7-2	TRBJ1-5	15	NA	TGTGCCAGCAGACCACCCGGGAGTGGCAATCAGCCCCAGCATTTT	CASRPPGSGNQPQHF
TRBD1	TRBV2	TRBJ1-2	18	NA	TGTGCCAGCGACGGACAGGGGTTAAGCAGCCAAGTTCGGGAGGGCTACACCTTC	CASDGQGLSSQVREGYTF
TRBD1	TRBV20-1	TRBJ2-7	14	few	TGCAGTGCTAGAGATCCAGGGACAGGATCCGAGCAGTACTTC	CSARDPGTGSEQYF
TRBD1	TRBV15	TRBJ2-7	16	NA	TGTGCCACCAGCAGAGTACGGGACAGTTACCCCTACGAGCAGTACTTC	CATSRVRDSYPYEQYF
NA	TRBV10-3	TRBJ1-1	13	many	TGTGCCATCGCCCCAAACCCAGATACTGAAGCTTTCTTT	CAIAPNPDTEAFF
NA	TRBV7-9	TRBJ2-7	15	few	TGTGCCAGCAGCTTAGCGGGTAGACTAGCCTACGAGCAGTACTTC	CASSLAGRLAYEQYF
TRBD1	TRBV24-1	TRBJ1-2	16	NA	TGTGCCACCAGTCCCAGGGGGGCCGCGCTAAGCTATGGCTACACCTTC	CATSPRGAALSYGYTF
NA	TRBV10-1	TRBJ2-7	14	many	TGCGCCAGCAGTGAGACGCCTGACTCCTACGAGCAGTACTTC	CASSETPDSYEQYF
NA	TRBV7-9	TRBJ1-1	12	many	TGTGCCAGCAGCCCGATCTTGACTGAAGCTTTCTTT	CASSPILTEAFF
NA	TRBV20-1	TRBJ1-6	14	many	TGCAGTGCTAGGGGGGGGGCAGGTGGAGCACCCCTCCACTTT	CSARGGAGGAPLHF
NA	TRBV5-1	TRBJ2-2	15	few	TGCGCCAGCGAGGGAGTCGGGATGCCAACCGGGGAGCTGTTTTTT	CASEGVGMPTGELFF
NA	TRBV6-5	TRBJ1-4	16	few	TGTGCCAGCAGTTACTCTGGGGCCGGCAATAATGAAAAACTGTTTTTT	CASSYSGAGNNEKLFF
NA	TRBV5-1	TRBJ1-1	13	few	TGCGCCAGCAGCTTGGAGGCAGGAGCTGAAGCTTTCTTT	CASSLEAGAEAFF
TRBD1	TRBV29-1	TRBJ2-7	17	NA	TGCAGCATTGAAGTTGTATCTGTCAGGACAGGGCCCCACGAGCAGTACTTC	CSIEVVSVRTGPHEQYF
NA	TRBV10-2	TRBJ2-5	15	many	TGCGCCAGCAGTGACCTAGCGACGTACCAAGAGACCCAGTACTTC	CASSDLATYQETQYF
NA	TRBV15	TRBJ2-5	13	NA	TGTGCCACATCTCCTCGGAAGTCTGAGACCCAGTACTTC	CATSPRKSETQYF
NA	TRBV6-6	TRBJ2-7	15	NA	TGTGCCATCAGTGAGTCTGGCGTGGGGAACTCCGAGCAGTACTTC	CAISESGVGNSEQYF
NA	TRBV2	TRBJ1-5	14	many	TGTGCCAGCAGTGATGGCAGGAGCAATCAGCCCCAGCATTTT	CASSDGRSNQPQHF
TRBD1	TRBV19	TRBJ2-2	15	few	TGTGCCAGTAAACGGGGACAGGGGGCCAGCGGGGAGCTGTTTTTT	CASKRGQGASGELFF
TRBD2	TRBV7-9	TRBJ2-5	18	NA	TGTGCCAGCAGCCCCGGACTAGCATGGAAGGATATACAAGAGACCCAGTACTTC	CASSPGLAWKDIQETQYF
NA	TRBV20-1	TRBJ1-1	14	few	TGCAGTGCCCCTATGGGAGGCTCGTACACTGAAGCTTTCTTT	CSAPMGGSYTEAFF
NA	TRBV5-1	TRBJ1-1	14	NA	TGCGCCAGCAAGAGGACAATAGTGAACACTGAAGCTTTCTTT	CASKRTIVNTEAFF
TRBD1	TRBV7-8	TRBJ1-4	16	NA	TGTGCCAGCAGCTTAGTAGAGGGGGCGTCTAATGAAAAACTGTTTTTT	CASSLVEGASNEKLFF
TRBD2	TRBV2	TRBJ2-5	12	NA	TGTGCCAGCAGTGAAGCGCGGGGGACCACGTACTTC	CASSEARGTTYF
NA	TRBV29-1	TRBJ1-5	13	NA	TGCAGACCTGGGGGGGCGCGAAATCAGCCCCAGCATTTT	CRPGGARNQPQHF
NA	TRBV25-1	TRBJ1-2	16	few	TGTGCCAGCAGTTTACGCGTCGGGCAGGGGCTTTATGGCTACACCTTC	CASSLRVGQGLYGYTF
NA	TRBV5-1	TRBJ1-4	14	NA	TGCGCCAGCGGCTTGGGACGGGGAGGAGAAAAACTGTTTTTT	CASGLGRGGEKLFF
TRBD2	TRBV9	TRBJ2-5	20	few	TGTGCCAGCAGCGTAGGGATGGGAGTGGCTAGCGGGAGTTTGCAAGAGACCCAGTACTTC	CASSVGMGVASGSLQETQYF
TRBD1	TRBV5-1	TRBJ2-7	15	NA	TGCGCCAGCAGCAGGGACAGGGCGGCGGTCTACGAGCAGTACTTC	CASSRDRAAVYEQYF
TRBD1	TRBV19	TRBJ1-2	17	few	TGTGCCAGTAGTATCTTCGGTCGGGGACAGGGCAACTATGGCTACACCTTC	CASSIFGRGQGNYGYTF
TRBD2	TRBV25-1	TRBJ2-3	15	NA	TGTGCCATCAGTGAGTCGCAGCGGGGCGGAGATACGCAGTATTTT	CAISESQRGGDTQYF
NA	TRBV19	TRBJ1-3	17	few	TGTGCCAGTAGTACCCCAGTAGGGGACATCTCTGGAAACACCATATATTTT	CASSTPVGDISGNTIYF
NA	TRBV7-2	TRBJ1-4	16	once	TGTGCCAGCAGCTTAGACCGGAGCCGTTTGGCCGAAAAACTGTTTTTT	CASSLDRSRLAEKLFF
NA	TRBV7-6	TRBJ2-2	16	many	TGTGCCAGCAGCTTAGCGGCAGGGACGGACACCGGGGAGCTGTTTTTT	CASSLAAGTDTGELFF
NA	TRBV7-9	TRBJ2-7	18	NA	TGTGCCACCAGAGCGAGACGGGACCACGGAGGTGATGCATACGAGCAGTACTTC	CATRARRDHGGDAYEQYF
NA	TRBV20-1	TRBJ1-3	14	NA	TGCAGTGCTAGAGATCGCCGGGGCCGAAACACCATATATTTT	CSARDRRGRNTIYF
NA	TRBV7-9	TRBJ2-5	13	NA	TGTGCCAGCAGCAGGCGAAGCCGAGAGACCCAGCACTTC	CASSRRSRETQHF
NA	TRBV15	TRBJ1-4	16	many	TGTGCCACCAGCAGAGCCGGACATGCAACTAATGAAAAACTGTTTTTT	CATSRAGHATNEKLFF
NA	TRBV10-3	TRBJ2-1	15	few	TGTGCCATCAGTGATGAAGGGCTTCATGTGAATGAGCAGTTCTTC	CAISDEGLHVNEQFF
TRBD2	TRBV29-1	TRBJ2-7	15	many	TGCAGCGTGGCCGGGACTAGCGGGAGCTCCTACGAGCAGTACTTC	CSVAGTSGSSYEQYF
NA	TRBV6-6	TRBJ1-1	12	many	TGTGCCAGTGACAGTGCTCGTGCTGAAGCTTTCTTT	CASDSARAEAFF
TRBD1	TRBV7-8	TRBJ2-5	15	many	TGTGCCAGCAGCTTGACGACAGGGGTGGGAGAGACCCAGTACTTC	CASSLTTGVGETQYF
NA	TRBV29-1	TRBJ1-2	12	NA	TGCAGCGTAGTAGGGGGTTCCTATGGCTACACCTTC	CSVVGGSYGYTF
NA	TRBV25-1	TRBJ1-2	15	NA	TGTGCCAGCAGCGTTCGAAACTCGGGGGACTATGGCTACACCTTC	CASSVRNSGDYGYTF
NA	TRBV25-1	TRBJ1-5	15	NA	TGTGCCAGCAGTGAACAGGGAGGGGGCAATCAGCCCCAGCATTTT	CASSEQGGGNQPQHF
NA	TRBV20-1	TRBJ1-1	15	NA	TGCAGTGCTCGGGGGGTGACAGATATGAACACTGAAGCTTTCTTT	CSARGVTDMNTEAFF
NA	TRBV27	TRBJ1-2	13	NA	TGTGCCAGCAGTTTTGGTCCTACTTATGGCTACACCTTC	CASSFGPTYGYTF
NA	TRBV9	TRBJ1-1	14	NA	TGTGCCAGCAGCGTGTATGAGAGGAGCACTGAAGCTTTCTTT	CASSVYERSTEAFF
NA	TRBV5-1	TRBJ2-5	12	NA	TGCGCCAGCAGCCTCAGTAGAGAGACCCGGTACTTC	CASSLSRETRYF